These T cell receptor beta chains were read from a single sample in a study of blood T cell repertoires in COVID-19. This table comes from immunoSEQ multiplex PCR, and its TCRdb copy is limited to in-frame clones, with some not included. The repertoire holds about 280,000 clones, 89% seen once, with less than 2.5% in the top ten. The material sequenced was peripheral blood. The receptors come from a man aged 50 to 60 with acute or convalescent COVID-19. Each CDR3 is given with its conserved first and last residue. D genes are given only for firm matches. Clone size is stated in some rows and not others, as once, few, many or a class when expanded.

CASSFRELNTEAFF	TGTGCCAGCAGTTTCCGGGAGCTGAACACTGAAGCTTTCTTT	TRBV27	NA	NA	TRBJ1-1	14
CASSPPKGQVISGANVLTF	TGTGCCAGCTCACCACCGAAGGGACAGGTCATCTCTGGGGCCAACGTCCTGACTTTC	TRBV18	NA	TRBD1	TRBJ2-6	19
CAISESVAGGQFYNEQFF	TGTGCCATCAGTGAGTCGGTAGCGGGGGGGCAATTCTACAATGAGCAGTTCTTC	TRBV10-3	NA	TRBD2	TRBJ2-1	18
CASKGTGMGETQYF	TGCGCCAGCAAAGGGACAGGGATGGGGGAGACCCAGTACTTC	TRBV10-1	NA	TRBD1	TRBJ2-5	14
CASSLPGYGGGQTYEQYF	TGTGCCAGCAGCTTACCGGGGTACGGCGGGGGGCAAACCTACGAGCAGTACTTC	TRBV5-6	once	TRBD2	TRBJ2-7	18
CASSQGLAGQETQYF	TGTGCCAGCTCACAAGGACTAGCGGGGCAAGAGACCCAGTACTTC	TRBV18	NA	TRBD2	TRBJ2-5	15
CASNSGQGTYGYTF	TGTGCCAGCAACTCAGGACAGGGGACCTATGGCTACACCTTC	TRBV7-9	NA	TRBD1	TRBJ1-2	14
CASSPGSGNTEAFF	TGTGCCAGCTCACCTGGCTCGGGTAACACTGAAGCTTTCTTT	TRBV18	NA	NA	TRBJ1-1	14
CASSGGQGPYEQYF	TGTGCCAGTAGTGGTGGACAGGGCCCCTACGAGCAGTACTTC	TRBV19	NA	TRBD1	TRBJ2-7	14
CASSKTSGRYNEQFF	TGTGCCAGCTCAAAGACTAGCGGGCGTTACAATGAGCAGTTCTTC	TRBV18	NA	TRBD2	TRBJ2-1	15
CASSSAGANYGYTF	TGTGCCAGCAGTTCGGCAGGCGCAAACTATGGCTACACCTTC	TRBV6-5	NA	NA	TRBJ1-2	14
CSVGGRLDTEAFF	TGCAGCGTTGGAGGGCGGCTGGACACTGAAGCTTTCTTT	TRBV29-1	NA	NA	TRBJ1-1	13
CASSFYRGQETQYF	TGTGCCAGCAGCTTTTACAGGGGGCAAGAGACCCAGTACTTC	TRBV11-2	once	TRBD1	TRBJ2-5	14
CASSPMNSPLHF	TGTGCCAGCAGCCCAATGAATTCACCCCTCCACTTT	TRBV11-2	NA	NA	TRBJ1-6	12
CASSPAGGEFF	TGTGCCAGCAGCCCAGCGGGGGGGGAGTTCTTC	TRBV12-3/TRBV12-4	NA	TRBD2	TRBJ2-1	11
CASSPGRESDTQYF	TGCGCCAGCAGTCCTGGCAGGGAATCAGATACGCAGTATTTT	TRBV5-1	few	NA	TRBJ2-3	14
CATSRERRGAKNIQYF	TGTGCCACCAGCAGAGAACGGAGGGGAGCCAAAAACATTCAGTACTTC	TRBV15	NA	NA	TRBJ2-4	16
CASSLTEVANTEAFF	TGTGCCAGCAGCTTAACGGAGGTGGCGAACACTGAAGCTTTCTTT	TRBV7-3	NA	NA	TRBJ1-1	15
CASRTRTVGTEAFF	TGTGCCAGTAGGACCCGGACAGTCGGCACTGAAGCTTTCTTT	TRBV19	NA	NA	TRBJ1-1	14
CSAQGLADYNEQFF	TGCAGCGCCCAGGGACTAGCAGACTACAATGAGCAGTTCTTC	TRBV29-1	once	TRBD2	TRBJ2-1	14
CASSFQAQGRAEQYF	TGTGCCAGCAGCTTCCAAGCCCAGGGGCGGGCCGAGCAGTACTTC	TRBV11-2	few	NA	TRBJ2-7	15
CAISASGQGANGYTF	TGTGCCATCAGTGCCTCGGGACAGGGGGCGAATGGCTACACCTTC	TRBV10-3	NA	TRBD1	TRBJ1-2	15
CASRPRTDQPQHF	TGTGCCAGCAGGCCTAGGACAGATCAGCCCCAGCATTTT	TRBV12-3/TRBV12-4	NA	NA	TRBJ1-5	13
CASSGQTEAFF	TGCGCCAGCTCGGGACAGACTGAAGCTTTCTTT	TRBV5-1	NA	TRBD1	TRBJ1-1	11
CAMREGREEKLFF	TGTGCCATGAGAGAGGGGCGCGAAGAAAAACTGTTTTTT	TRBV10-3	NA	NA	TRBJ1-4	13
CASSPRYNSPLHF	TGTGCCAGCAGTCCGAGGTATAATTCACCCCTCCACTTT	TRBV6-5	NA	NA	TRBJ1-6	13
CASSAGPFQETQYF	TGTGCCAGCAGTGCTGGCCCGTTTCAAGAGACCCAGTACTTC	TRBV3-1/TRBV3-2	NA	NA	TRBJ2-5	14
CASSQPGGGLSPIYF	TGTGCCAGCAGCCAACCCGGAGGTGGTCTGTCGCCCATATATTTT	TRBV14	NA	NA	TRBJ1-3	15
CASSLGLAGDTQYF	TGTGCCAGCAGCTTAGGACTAGCAGGAGATACGCAGTATTTT	TRBV7-2	NA	TRBD2	TRBJ2-3	14